Presented here are 26 T cell receptor beta chains from one specimen sequenced in a study of beta chain features in type 1 diabetes. Expressed TCRB transcripts got sequenced, as all isolated RNA was reverse transcribed. Method: immunoSEQ multiplex PCR; TCRdb's copy keeps in-frame clones and lacks some. Here the sample spans 300,000 to 450,000 clones, 10% to 15% being singletons. Specimen: naive CD4+ T cells from blood. Receptors were obtained from a young man in good health.

The chain uses TRBV19 and TRBJ1-2, with TRBD1 as a possible D gene (6 bases). From germline, CDR1 is LNHDA and CDR2 SQIVND (reference sequence). Trimming pared 6 bases from V and 2 bases from J, leaving 10 bases between. CDR3 length equals 13 residues. This CDR3 is CASSATGNYGYTF. The CDR3 DNA sequence: TGTGCCAGTAGCGCCACAGGGAACTATGGCTACACCTTC.

This clone was detected a few times. V usage is TRBV7-8 and J usage is TRBJ1-2, with TRBD1 matching 8 bases. The V segment lost 5 bases and the J segment 4 bases; nucleotides outside the gene matches: 9. The CDR3 sequence is 15 residues long. Per germline, CDR1 SGHVS and CDR2 FQNEAQ. CDR3 nucleotides: TGTGCCAGCAGCACCCGGACAGGGCCCATCTATGGCTACACCTTC. Protein product: CASSTRTGPIYGYTF.

The V and J genes are TRBV11-1 and TRBJ2-7; D gene uncertain. CDR3 length: 12 residues. Germline CDR1 reads SGHAT; CDR2 reads FQDESV (reference sequence). Trimming pared 5 bases from V and 3 bases from J, leaving 8 bases between. The CDR3 region is CASSLSLYEQYF. Here the CDR3 DNA reads TGTGCCAGCAGCCTATCTCTCTACGAGCAGTACTTC.

This clone was counted a few times. Other DNA sequences in the sample encode the same CDR3. The chain recombines TRBV5-1 with TRBJ2-5; TRBD1 is a possible D gene (5 bases). V shed 4 bases and J shed 3 bases, with 13 bases lying between them. Germline V CDR1 and CDR2: SGHRS, YFSETQ. The CDR3 contains 14 residues. The CDR3 coding sequence is TGCGCCAGCAGCCTCCTAGACAGAGAAGAGACCCAGTACTTC. Protein: CASSLLDREETQYF. The full variable domain, with the rest looked up from reference TRBV5-1 and TRBJ2-5, is KAGVTQTPRYLIKTRGQQVTLSCSPISGHRSVSWYQQTPGQGLQFLFEYFSETQRNKGNFPGRFSGRQFSNSRSEMNVSTLELGDSALYLCASSLLDREETQYFGPGTRLLVL.

This clone has a handful of counts. The J gene is TRBJ1-5, the V gene TRBV2; 8 nucleotides agree with TRBD1. The germline CDR1 and CDR2 sequences are SNHLY and FYNNEI. The CDR3 has 15 residues. V was clipped by 7 bases and J by 1 base; unmatched bases: 6. CDR3 nucleotide sequence: TGTGCCAGCACCACGACAGGGGACAGCAATCAGCCCCAGCATTTT. This codes for CASTTTGDSNQPQHF. Full variable domain (missing parts from reference TRBV2 and TRBJ1-5): EPEVTQTPSHQVTQMGQEVILRCVPISNHLYFYWYRQILGQKVEFLVSFYNNEISEKSEIFDDQFSVERPDGSNFTLKIRSTKLEDSAMYFCASTTTGDSNQPQHFGDGTRLSIL.

In its sample, this clone was seen once. The V and J genes are TRBV15 and TRBJ2-7, with D possibly being TRBD1 (5 bases). The germline V and J ends were trimmed by 0 bases and 2 bases, with 11 bases remaining between them. This CDR3 comprises 15 residues. Germline loops: CDR1 LNHNV, CDR2 YYDKDF (reference sequence). CDR3 bases: TGTGCCACCAGCAGAGAGTACAGGAACCCCTACGAGCAGTACTTC. It yields the protein CATSREYRNPYEQYF.

This clone was picked up a small number of times. This rearrangement joins TRBV28 to TRBJ2-7; 8 nucleotides line up with TRBD2. CDR3 length: 15 amino acids. Germline assignment: CDR1 MDHEN and CDR2 SYDVKM. The J segment lost 3 bases and the V segment lost 8 bases, leaving 12 bases of the junction unmatched. The CDR3 loop is CASVRGGTRSYEQYF. Written as DNA, the CDR3 is TGTGCCAGCGTTCGCGGGGGGACACGGAGCTACGAGCAGTACTTC.

This clone has a count of ten or more. This chain uses TRBV29-1 with TRBJ1-2; D unresolved. V lost 1 base and J lost 7, with 4 bases in between. The CDR3 totals 10 residues. Germline V CDR1 and CDR2: SQVTM, ANQGSEA. CDR3 residues: CSVEGAGYTF. The DNA for the CDR3 is TGCAGCGTTGAAGGGGCTGGCTACACCTTC.

Concerning this clone itself: Other nucleotide sequences in the sample specify the same CDR3. CDR3 protein: CASSVGGSYNSPLHF. CDR3 bases: TGTGCCAGCAGCGTTGGGGGGTCCTATAATTCACCCCTCCACTTT. The chain couples TRBV9 to TRBJ1-6; TRBD1 might be the D (5 bases). This CDR3 comprises 15 residues. With 2 bases removed from V and 1 base from J, the gap between germline ends came to 7 bases. CDR1 is SGDLS, CDR2 YYNGEE, per germline.

This clone was picked up a small number of times. The V gene is TRBV19, the J gene TRBJ2-3, with D possibly TRBD2 on 5 matching bases. The V gene's germline CDR1 is LNHDA and CDR2 SQIVND (reference sequence). CDR3 length: 16 amino acids. V was trimmed by 5 bases and J by 1 base, leaving 16 bases between them. The chain's CDR3 is CASSLGILSGTDTQYF. The CDR3 DNA sequence: TGTGCCAGTAGTCTCGGGATCCTTAGTGGCACAGATACGCAGTATTTT.

The chain couples TRBV6-5 to TRBJ2-1, with 8 bases aligning to TRBD2. The ends lost 0 bases at V and 8 bases at J; junction bases unmatched: 9. The V gene's germline CDR1 is MNHEY and CDR2 SVGAGI. There are 16 residues in the CDR3. CDR3 DNA: TGTGCCAGCAGTTACTCGACGGAGCGGGAGAGGGATGAGCAGTTCTTC. This sequence encodes CASSYSTERERDEQFF.

The table lists this clone with a few counts. The V gene is TRBV7-2, the J gene TRBJ2-1; TRBD1 is a possible D gene (5 bases). CDR3 length equals 15 residues. Per the germline V gene, CDR1 is SGHTA and CDR2 is FQGNSA. Deletions cut 5 bases from V and 0 bases from J, with 11 bases between. CDR3: CASSVQVLSYNEQFF. Written as DNA, the CDR3 is TGTGCCAGCAGCGTACAGGTACTCTCCTACAATGAGCAGTTCTTC.

DNA for the CDR3: TGTGCCAGTAGTATGGCTCAAGAGACCCAGTACTTC. Translating gives CASSMAQETQYF. This sequence joins TRBV19 and TRBJ2-5, with D uncertain. The germline V gene has CDR1 LNHDA and CDR2 SQIVND (reference sequence). Deletions cut 3 bases from V and 2 bases from J, with 4 bases between. CDR3 length equals 12 residues. The full variable domain, in which reference TRBV19 and TRBJ2-5 provide the parts outside the CDR3, is DGGITQSPKYLFRKEGQNVTLSCEQNLNHDAMYWYRQDPGQGLRLIYYSQIVNDFQKGDIAEGYSVSREKKESFPLTVTSAQKNPTAFYLCASSMAQETQYFGPGTRLLVL.

This clone was counted a few times. The chain has TRBV5-4 and TRBJ2-7; the match to TRBD2 covers 7 bases. J was trimmed by 2 bases and V by 3 bases; bases with no gene match: 11. CDR3 length equals 16 residues. Looked up from germline, CDR1 is SGHNT and CDR2 is YYREEE (reference sequence). The CDR3 loop reads CASSSWVAGPAYEQYF. The CDR3 nucleotides read TGTGCCAGCAGCTCCTGGGTAGCGGGCCCAGCCTACGAGCAGTACTTC.

This clone was picked up many times. The gene calls are TRBV7-9 and TRBJ2-1, with 8 nucleotides matching TRBD1. Germline lookup yields CDR1 SEHNR and CDR2 FQNEAQ (reference sequence). Germline trimming cut 3 bases from V and 7 bases from J; bases unmatched to any gene: 8. The CDR3 spans 15 residues. The chain's CDR3 is CASSLGQVGSNEQFF. The DNA of the CDR3 is TGTGCCAGCAGCTTGGGACAGGTGGGGTCAAATGAGCAGTTCTTC.

V gene TRBV12-5 combines with J gene TRBJ1-2; TRBD1 matches 7 bases. The CDR3 covers 15 residues. V gave up 5 bases and J gave up 2 bases; unmatched junction bases: 8. Per germline, CDR1 LGHNT and CDR2 FRNRAP. This CDR3 is CASGPGGGQNYGYTF. CDR3 sequence (DNA): TGTGCTAGTGGTCCGGGGGGGGGACAGAACTATGGCTACACCTTC.

The rearrangement uses TRBV4-3 and TRBJ2-7; D not certain. The CDR3 consists of 15 residues. Per the germline V gene, CDR1 is LGHNA and CDR2 is YSLEER. Between the trimmed V and J ends, which lost 1 base and 4 bases, there was a span of 14 bases. The CDR3 reads CASSQGLVRSYEQYF. The CDR3 bases are TGCGCCAGCAGCCAAGGGTTGGTCAGATCTTACGAGCAGTACTTC.

V and J are TRBV11-2 and TRBJ2-7; no clear D. Germline CDR1 is SGHAT and CDR2 is FQNNGV. The length of the CDR3 is 13 residues. The V end was cut by 5 bases, the J end by 2 bases, with 10 bases between. The CDR3 reads CASSPLSAYEQYF. DNA for the CDR3: TGTGCCAGCAGCCCACTCTCGGCCTACGAGCAGTACTTC. Drawing the rest from reference TRBV11-2 and TRBJ2-7, the complete variable domain is EAGVAQSPRYKIIEKRQSVAFWCNPISGHATLYWYQQILGQGPKLLIQFQNNGVVDDSQLPKDRFSAERLKGVDSTLKIQPAKLEDSAVYLCASSPLSAYEQYFGPGTRLTVT.

The V gene is TRBV10-3, the J gene TRBJ1-2; no clear D. Germline loops: CDR1 ENHRY, CDR2 SYGVKD. The ends were cut back, 10 bases at V and 5 bases at J, with 11 bases in the middle. This CDR3 spans 11 amino acids. CDR3 amino acids: CATQAQYGYTF. CDR3 bases: TGTGCCACCCAGGCACAGTATGGCTACACCTTC.

This clone was seen more than once but under ten times. The V and J genes are TRBV14 and TRBJ2-3, with 7 bases that match TRBD2. The germline CDR1 and CDR2 sequences are SGHDN and FVKESK. The ends lost 1 base at V and 4 bases at J; junction bases unmatched: 11. This CDR3 is built from 17 residues. The CDR3 here is CASSQVLAWRESDTQYF. The CDR3 coding sequence is TGTGCCAGCAGCCAAGTCTTAGCATGGCGGGAGTCAGATACGCAGTATTTT.

The sample holds a few counts of this clone. The V call is TRBV7-2, the J call TRBJ2-7, with 15 bases fitting TRBD2. Germline lookup yields CDR1 SGHTA and CDR2 FQGNSA. CDR3 length equals 16 residues. J was trimmed by 3 bases and V by 4 bases; bases with no gene match: 4. CDR3 nucleotide sequence: TGTGCCAGCAGCTCCGGACTAGCGGGGGGGATCTACGAGCAGTACTTC. It translates to CASSSGLAGGIYEQYF.

Points on this clone: This sample includes further DNA sequences coding for the same CDR3. V and J are TRBV30 and TRBJ2-7; no reliable D call. Per the germline V gene, CDR1 is GTSNPN and CDR2 is SVGIG (reference sequence). Between the trimmed V and J ends, which lost 0 bases and 4 bases, there was a span of 4 bases. CDR3 size: 11 residues. Written as DNA, the CDR3 is TGTGCCTGGAGTGTCAGGTACGAGCAGTACTTC. Protein: CAWSVRYEQYF.

This clone occurred a few times. The J gene is TRBJ2-7, the V gene TRBV4-2; TRBD1 aligns across 9 bases. This CDR3 spans 15 amino acids. V was pared by 0 bases and J by 3 bases, with 3 bases of the junction left unmatched. The germline gives CDR1 LGHNA, CDR2 YNFKEQ. DNA for the CDR3: TGTGCCAGCAGCCAAGAGGGACAGGGACGCTACGAGCAGTACTTC. This gives the protein CASSQEGQGRYEQYF.

This clone came up a few times. This chain joins TRBV4-3 and TRBJ2-5, with 7 bases that match TRBD1. Germline CDR1 and CDR2: LGHNA and YSLEER. Unmatched junction bases numbered 9, after V lost 3 bases and J lost 5 bases. CDR3 size: 15 residues. Here the CDR3 reads CASSHRTGVRETQYF. The CDR3 nucleotides are TGCGCCAGCAGCCATAGAACAGGGGTAAGGGAGACCCAGTACTTC.

The J gene is TRBJ2-5, the V gene TRBV29-1; 9 bases match TRBD1. The CDR3 is 13 residues long. The germline CDR1 and CDR2 sequences are SQVTM and ANQGSEA. J lost 5 bases, V lost 7 bases, and 8 bases had no gene match. The CDR3 reads CSALQGAVETQYF. The DNA of the CDR3 is TGCAGCGCGTTACAGGGGGCGGTGGAGACCCAGTACTTC.

This rearrangement joins TRBV4-2 to TRBJ2-4; no reliable D call. Germline assignment: CDR1 LGHNA and CDR2 YNFKEQ. V lost 4 bases and J 0 bases, leaving 10 bases between the germline ends. CDR3 length: 15 amino acids. The CDR3 DNA reads as TGTGCCAGCAGCCCGACTTTCTTAGCCAAAAACATTCAGTACTTC. Protein sequence: CASSPTFLAKNIQYF.